One sample yielded the 26 T cell receptor beta chains listed below, sequenced in a study of beta chain features in type 1 diabetes. The study reverse transcribed the entire isolated RNA, so it sequenced expressed TCRB transcripts. Clones were sequenced by immunoSEQ multiplex PCR, and TCRdb holds only the in-frame ones, with some missing. The data contain just over 600,000 clones, less than 20% of them singletons. Sequences were obtained from naive CD4+ T cells from blood. The receptor set was obtained from a man aged 18 to 29 in good health.

This clone was detected only a few times. V and J are TRBV9 and TRBJ1-1, with D possibly TRBD1 on 6 matching bases. The CDR3 totals 14 residues. CDR1 is SGDLS and CDR2 is YYNGEE in the germline V gene. V was shortened by 1 base and J by 1 base, with 8 bases between the two germline ends. The CDR3 DNA follows: TGTGCCAGCAGCGTACAGGGGACGAACACTGAAGCTTTCTTT. It yields the protein CASSVQGTNTEAFF.

This clone has a handful of counts. This rearrangement joins TRBV11-2 to TRBJ2-3, with D maybe TRBD2 (6 bases). The CDR3 totals 18 residues. Germline CDR1 is SGHAT and CDR2 is FQNNGV. V was pared by 2 bases and J by 0 bases, with 18 bases between. The CDR3 DNA follows: TGTGCCAGCAGCTTAATCTCCCTGGCGGGGACTAGCACAGATACGCAGTATTTT. Translating gives CASSLISLAGTSTDTQYF.

This clone showed up just a few times. This rearrangement joins TRBV11-2 to TRBJ2-5, with 14 nucleotides matching TRBD2. J was trimmed by 2 bases and V by 3 bases; bases with no gene match: 5. The CDR3 runs 17 residues. CDR1 SGHAT and CDR2 FQNNGV come from the germline V gene. CDR3 nucleotides: TGTGCCAGCAGCTTTGGACTAGCGGGGGGCCTACAAGAGACCCAGTACTTC. It codes for CASSFGLAGGLQETQYF.

The table lists this clone with a few counts. J is TRBJ2-1 and V is TRBV7-9; TRBD2 aligns across 11 bases. The CDR3 length is 16 residues. Trimming took 6 bases from V and 6 from J; bases not matched to a gene: 10. Germline values: CDR1 SEHNR, CDR2 FQNEAQ (reference sequence). CDR3 nucleotides: TGTGCCAGCAGTCCAATTAGTAGCGGGAGGGCCAATGAGCAGTTCTTC. The encoded protein is CASSPISSGRANEQFF.

This clone was counted a few times. The genes are TRBV10-3 and TRBJ1-5; 9 bases align to TRBD1. V lost 2 bases, J lost 5 bases, and 4 bases stayed unmatched. CDR3 length equals 15 residues. Germline V gene data show CDR1 as ENHRY and CDR2 as SYGVKD. DNA of the CDR3: TGTGCCATCAGTGAGCCGGGACAGGGCTATCAGCCCCAGCATTTT. Translating gives CAISEPGQGYQPQHF.

This clone turned up a few times. The rearrangement links TRBV6-5 to TRBJ1-4; no definite D call. Germline CDR1 and CDR2: MNHEY and SVGAGI. The CDR3 sequence is 15 residues long. V was pared by 5 bases and J by 0 bases, with 10 bases between. The CDR3 bases are TGTGCCAGCAGTCGCCAGGCGGCAACTAATGAAAAACTGTTTTTT. Translation: CASSRQAATNEKLFF.

This clone was counted only a few times. V is TRBV15 and J is TRBJ2-5; D is undetermined. The CDR3 is 16 amino acids. The germline CDR1 and CDR2 sequences are LNHNV and YYDKDF (reference sequence). V lost 0 bases and J 5 bases, leaving 16 bases between the germline ends. This CDR3 is CATSRDFLAATETQYF. CDR3 DNA: TGTGCCACCAGCAGAGACTTTTTGGCGGCAACGGAGACCCAGTACTTC.

This rearrangement joins TRBV19 to TRBJ2-7; no definite D call. This CDR3 has 17 amino acids. Germline assignment: CDR1 LNHDA and CDR2 SQIVND (reference sequence). Trimming took 2 bases from V and 0 from J, leaving 17 bases between them. DNA for the CDR3: TGTGCCAGTAGTATATGGTGGAATCGCGCGAGCTCCTACGAGCAGTACTTC. It is translated as CASSIWWNRASSYEQYF.

This sequence joins TRBV19 and TRBJ2-7, with D hard to call. Germline CDR1 and CDR2: LNHDA and SQIVND (reference sequence). The length of the CDR3 is 15 residues. Trimming took 3 bases from V and 2 from J, leaving 14 bases between them. The CDR3 is CASSMMSGFTYEQYF. The DNA of the CDR3 is TGTGCCAGTAGTATGATGTCGGGCTTCACCTACGAGCAGTACTTC.

This clone was picked up a small number of times. The chain uses TRBV4-1 and TRBJ2-5, with TRBD2 matching over 8 bases. CDR3 size: 16 residues. V lost 1 base to trimming and J lost 9 bases; unmatched junction nucleotides: 13. Germline CDR1 MGHRA, CDR2 YSYEKL. CDR3 sequence (DNA): TGCGCCAGCAGCCAAGTCCAGGTTAGCGGGACCAAGGCCCAGTACTTC. It encodes CASSQVQVSGTKAQYF.

The chain links TRBV5-8 to TRBJ1-2; 7 bases are a match to TRBD1. This CDR3 has 14 amino acids. Per the germline V gene, CDR1 is SGHTS and CDR2 is YDEGEE. The V gene end was trimmed by 3 bases and the J gene end by 4 bases; junction bases not matched to a gene: 6. CDR3 DNA: TGTGCCAGCAGCTCGAAGACAGGGCTCTATGGCTACACCTTC. Its protein product is CASSSKTGLYGYTF.

The chain recombines TRBV7-2 with TRBJ1-2; 8 bases map to TRBD1. V dropped 5 bases and J dropped 4; count of bases not matched to a gene: 9. CDR3 length: 15 amino acids. CDR1 and CDR2 (germline): SGHTA, FQGNSA. CDR3 nucleotides: TGTGCCAGCAGCACAGGGCCAGGGACAGGCTATGGCTACACCTTC. Translating gives CASSTGPGTGYGYTF.

Only a few counts were recorded for this clone. CDR3 in amino acids: CASSLPVAGGETQYF. For the CDR3, the DNA is TGTGCCAGCAGCTTGCCTGTAGCGGGAGGGGAGACCCAGTACTTC. This chain uses TRBV7-9 with TRBJ2-5; TRBD2 aligns across 11 bases. Germline V CDR1 and CDR2: SEHNR, FQNEAQ (reference sequence). After removal of 3 bases from V and 5 bases from J, the junction contained 5 bases not matched to a gene. This CDR3 has 15 amino acids. Looking up the rest from reference TRBV7-9 and TRBJ2-5 gives the full variable domain: DTGVSQNPRHKITKRGQNVTFRCDPISEHNRLYWYRQTLGQGPEFLTYFQNEAQLEKSRLLSDRFSAERPKGSFSTLEIQRTEQGDSAMYLCASSLPVAGGETQYFGPGTRLLVL.

The J gene is TRBJ2-5, the V gene TRBV2; D is ambiguous. The CDR3 is 12 amino acids. Germline V gene sequence: CDR1 SNHLY, CDR2 FYNNEI. Trimming removed 7 bases from V and 2 bases from J, with 8 bases in between. CDR3 coding DNA: TGTGCCAGCACCCGGCAGCAAGAGACCCAGTACTTC. Protein: CASTRQQETQYF.

Details on this clone: A much larger clone sits a single nucleotide away, making a read error possible. The V call is TRBV28, the J call TRBJ2-7, with TRBD1 matching over 9 bases. This CDR3 is 15 amino acids long. Trimming removed 2 bases from V and 0 bases from J; junction bases left unmatched: 2. CDR1 is MDHEN and CDR2 is SYDVKM in the germline V gene. Here the CDR3 DNA reads TGTGCCAGCAGTTTAGGGACAGGGAGCTCCTACGAGCAGTACTTC. This codes for CASSLGTGSSYEQYF. The variable domain in full, with the rest retrieved from reference TRBV28 and TRBJ2-7, is DVKVTQSSRYLVKRTGEKVFLECVQDMDHENMFWYRQDPGLGLRLIYFSYDVKMKEKGDIPEGYSVSREKKERFSLILESASTNQTSMYLCASSLGTGSSYEQYFGPGTRLTVT.

The chain has TRBV7-2 and TRBJ2-7; the match to TRBD2 covers 10 bases. Germline V CDR1 and CDR2: SGHTA, FQGNSA. This CDR3 is 17 amino acids long. The V segment lost 5 bases and the J segment 5 bases; nucleotides outside the gene matches: 15. Here the CDR3 DNA reads TGTGCCAGCAGCGCACCGGGACTAGCGACCCGGTCCCACGAGCAGTACTTC. The encoded protein is CASSAPGLATRSHEQYF.

The V and J genes are TRBV10-3 and TRBJ2-5; 8 bases are shared with TRBD2. CDR3 length: 12 amino acids. The V and J ends lost 10 bases and 2 bases, in that order; junction bases with no gene match: 3. CDR1 and CDR2 from the germline V gene are ENHRY and SYGVKD. The CDR3: CATQREQETQYF. The CDR3 nucleotides are TGTGCCACCCAGCGGGAGCAAGAGACCCAGTACTTC.

The chain couples TRBV2 to TRBJ1-5; TRBD1 is a possible D gene (5 bases). The germline V and J ends were trimmed by 2 bases and 7 bases, with 9 bases remaining between them. The CDR3 has 13 amino acids. Germline V CDR1 and CDR2: SNHLY, FYNNEI. CDR3 sequence reads: CASSERGWQPQHF. The CDR3 coding sequence is TGTGCCAGCAGTGAACGGGGGTGGCAGCCCCAGCATTTT.

The V and J genes are TRBV7-2 and TRBJ2-1; D might be TRBD1 (5 bases). V was cut by 7 bases and J by 5 bases, with 15 bases left in between. Germline loops: CDR1 SGHTA, CDR2 FQGNSA. CDR3 length: 14 amino acids. CDR3 nucleotide sequence: TGTGCCAGCACCCCGCAGGGTATGAACAATGAGCAGTTCTTC. The encoded protein is CASTPQGMNNEQFF.

This clone was seen more than once but under ten times. The chain combines TRBV9 with TRBJ2-3; 8 bases are shared with TRBD1. This CDR3 spans 14 amino acids. Unmatched junction bases numbered 6, after V lost 4 bases and J lost 5 bases. Per germline, CDR1 SGDLS and CDR2 YYNGEE. The CDR3 spells CASSLGQGRDTQYF. In DNA, the CDR3 is TGTGCCAGCAGCCTTGGACAGGGTAGAGATACGCAGTATTTT.

The gene calls are TRBV5-1 and TRBJ1-6; 8 bases agree with TRBD1. CDR3 length equals 15 residues. After removal of 0 bases from V and 6 bases from J, the junction contained 2 bases not matched to a gene. CDR1 is SGHRS and CDR2 is YFSETQ in the germline V gene. Here the CDR3 DNA reads TGCGCCAGCAGCTTGGCACAGGGGGGTAATTCACCCCTCCACTTT. This encodes CASSLAQGGNSPLHF.

This clone was recorded a few times. The chain employs TRBV6-4 and TRBJ1-2; 7 positions match TRBD1. Trimming cost V 0 bases and J 4 bases; bases outside gene matches: 11. The V gene's germline CDR1 is MRHNA and CDR2 SNTAGT. The CDR3 extends over 17 amino acids. The CDR3 DNA is TGTGCCAGCAGTGACTCCCTGGGGACAGCGCCAATCTATGGCTACACCTTC. Protein sequence: CASSDSLGTAPIYGYTF.

The chain uses TRBV20-1 and TRBJ2-7; no clear D gene. The CDR3 length is 10 residues. Germline CDR1 reads DFQATT; CDR2 reads SNEGSKA (reference sequence). Trimming removed 2 bases from V and 5 bases from J, with 4 bases in between. In DNA, the CDR3 is TGCAGTGCTAGATCTCACGAGCAGTACTTC. Its protein product is CSARSHEQYF.

The DNA for the CDR3 is TGTGCCAGCGGGAGGAGCACAGATACGCAGTATTTT. Translating gives CASGRSTDTQYF. The V call is TRBV27, the J call TRBJ2-3; D perhaps matches TRBD2 (6 bases). Germline CDR1 and CDR2: MNHEY and SMNVEV (reference sequence). V was trimmed by 8 bases and J by 0 bases, leaving 6 bases between them. The CDR3 is 12 residues long.

J is TRBJ2-5 and V is TRBV15; tentative D call: TRBD2 (7 bases). The V gene's germline CDR1 is LNHNV and CDR2 YYDKDF (reference sequence). V was cut by 3 bases and J by 5 bases, with 13 bases left in between. This CDR3 is 14 amino acids long. As DNA, the CDR3 is TGTGCCACCAGCAGCGGGGGGCGTCTGGAGACCCAGTACTTC. Amino acid sequence: CATSSGGRLETQYF.

This clone was detected only a few times. This chain connects TRBV4-3 to TRBJ2-1, with a tentative D call TRBD1 (5 bases). The V gene lost 1 base and the J gene lost 0 bases, with 16 bases spanning the gap. CDR1 and CDR2 from the germline V gene are LGHNA and YSLEER. This CDR3 region has 18 residues. The CDR3 DNA is TGCGCCAGCAGCCAAGCTTTGGCAGGGTGGGGCTCCTACAATGAGCAGTTCTTC. It translates to CASSQALAGWGSYNEQFF.